These 29 T cell receptor beta chains share one sample of origin, sequenced in a study of blood T cell repertoires in COVID-19. Sequencing was performed with immunoSEQ multiplex PCR; in TCRdb, only in-frame clones are kept and a portion is missing. This sample carries roughly 100,000 clones, roughly 91% of them seen once, and the ten largest clones take approximately 5%. The source material was peripheral blood. These receptors came from a human donor in a cohort sampled during active COVID-19.

Concerning this clone: Its ends do not fully match the called genes, so a read error is possible. The V call is TRBV28, the J call TRBJ1-2; 11 bases align to TRBD1. This CDR3 is built from 12 residues. Germline CDR1 and CDR2: MDHEN and SYDVKM. The CDR3 is CASSPPQGQGAF. The CDR3 DNA is TGTGCCAGCAGTCCCCCTCAAGGACAGGGGGCTTTC.

The V gene is TRBV27, the J gene TRBJ2-3; maybe TRBD1 (5 bases). Per germline, CDR1 MNHEY and CDR2 SMNVEV (reference sequence). The CDR3 is made up of 12 amino acids. V lost 5 bases and J lost 10, with 13 bases in between. The CDR3 region is CASSLPQGAQYF. The CDR3 bases are TGTGCCAGCAGTCTCCCCCAGGGTGCGCAGTATTTT.

Only one count was recorded for this clone. The V and J genes are TRBV7-9 and TRBJ2-5; 8 nucleotides agree with TRBD1. This CDR3 contains 15 residues. Germline trimming cut 5 bases from V and 2 bases from J; bases unmatched to any gene: 7. CDR1 is SEHNR, CDR2 FQNEAQ, per germline (reference sequence). CDR3 sequence: CASSRRTGTQETQYF. CDR3 nucleotide sequence: TGTGCCAGCAGCCGAAGGACAGGGACGCAAGAGACCCAGTACTTC.

This clone came up once. The V call is TRBV2, the J call TRBJ2-5; 11 bases line up with TRBD2. CDR3 length equals 15 residues. The ends lost 8 bases at V and 4 bases at J; junction bases unmatched: 9. CDR1 and CDR2 from the germline V gene are SNHLY and FYNNEI. CDR3 in amino acids: CASQQASGGRETQYF. The CDR3 bases are TGTGCCAGCCAACAAGCTAGCGGGGGGAGAGAGACCCAGTACTTC.

This clone was counted once. The rearrangement joins TRBV5-1 to TRBJ2-7, with 9 bases matching TRBD1. Germline loops: CDR1 SGHRS, CDR2 YFSETQ. The CDR3 runs to 16 residues. V gave up 4 bases and J gave up 6 bases; unmatched junction bases: 14. The CDR3 spells CASSLESGTGFLEQYF. The CDR3 DNA reads TGCGCCAGCAGCCTGGAATCCGGGACAGGGTTTCTCGAGCAGTACTTC.

This clone was seen a single time. The chain employs TRBV20-1 and TRBJ1-2; maybe TRBD1 (5 bases). This CDR3 spans 15 amino acids. The germline V gene has CDR1 DFQATT and CDR2 SNEGSKA (reference sequence). With 3 bases removed from V and 4 bases from J, the gap between germline ends came to 18 bases. This CDR3 reads CSASEGLRGSYGYTF. In DNA form, the CDR3 reads TGCAGTGCTAGTGAGGGGTTGCGGGGGAGCTATGGCTACACCTTC.

The gene calls are TRBV14 and TRBJ2-2; D remains ambiguous. From germline, CDR1 is SGHDN and CDR2 FVKESK. The CDR3 contains 13 residues. Trimming removed 1 base from V and 5 bases from J, with 5 bases in between. The CDR3: CASSQAVTGELFF. The CDR3 DNA reads TGTGCCAGCAGCCAAGCCGTGACCGGGGAGCTGTTTTTT.

This chain links TRBV12-3 or TRBV12-4 with TRBJ1-1; possible D gene TRBD1, 5 bases. V was trimmed by 5 bases and J by 10 bases, leaving 17 bases between them. There are 13 residues in the CDR3. The CDR3 DNA follows: TGTGCCAGCAGTGCCCCGGCCCAGGGATCAGCTTTCTTT. Amino acids: CASSAPAQGSAFF.

V usage is TRBV5-5 and J usage is TRBJ2-7, with TRBD1 identical over 7 bases. CDR3 size: 13 residues. CDR1 and CDR2 from the germline V gene are SGHKS and YYEKEE (reference sequence). Trimming at V came to 4 bases and at J to 3 bases, leaving 4 bases not matched to a gene. This chain's CDR3 is CASSRDRLYEQYF. The CDR3 nucleotides are TGTGCCAGCAGCCGGGACAGACTCTACGAGCAGTACTTC.

The rearrangement links TRBV5-6 to TRBJ2-2, with 12 nucleotides matching TRBD1. Germline trimming cut 2 bases from V and 6 bases from J; bases unmatched to any gene: 5. This CDR3 spans 16 amino acids. CDR1 is SGHDT and CDR2 is YYEEEE in the germline V gene. CDR3 in amino acids: CASSFSGQGAPGELFF. The CDR3 DNA reads TGTGCCAGCAGCTTTTCGGGACAGGGGGCCCCCGGGGAGCTGTTTTTT.

The chain has TRBV19 and TRBJ1-6; 7 nucleotides line up with TRBD1. Trimming took 4 bases from V and 5 from J; bases not matched to a gene: 5. CDR1 and CDR2 from the germline V gene are LNHDA and SQIVND (reference sequence). The CDR3 extends over 15 amino acids. DNA of the CDR3: TGTGCCAGTAGTACCGGGACAGAGCATAATTCACCCCTCCACTTT. Translated, it gives CASSTGTEHNSPLHF. The full variable domain, with the rest looked up from reference TRBV19 and TRBJ1-6, is DGGITQSPKYLFRKEGQNVTLSCEQNLNHDAMYWYRQDPGQGLRLIYYSQIVNDFQKGDIAEGYSVSREKKESFPLTVTSAQKNPTAFYLCASSTGTEHNSPLHFGNGTRLTVT.

V gene TRBV7-3 combines with J gene TRBJ2-2; 7 nucleotides agree with TRBD2. The CDR3 runs 16 residues. Trimming at V came to 8 bases and at J to 6 bases, leaving 15 bases not matched to a gene. CDR1 is SGHTA, CDR2 FQGTGA, per germline. CDR3 in amino acids: CASGEGVSSRAGELFF. The CDR3 coding sequence is TGTGCCAGCGGGGAGGGAGTATCCTCGCGAGCCGGGGAGCTGTTTTTT. The entire variable domain, with the rest obtained from reference TRBV7-3 and TRBJ2-2, is as follows: GAGVSQTPSNKVTEKGKYVELRCDPISGHTALYWYRQSLGQGPEFLIYFQGTGAADDSGLPNDRFFAVRPEGSVSTLKIQRTERGDSAVYLCASGEGVSSRAGELFFGEGSRLTVL.

V usage is TRBV4-1 and J usage is TRBJ2-2; a weak D match, TRBD1 (5 bases). CDR3 length: 15 amino acids. Germline assignment: CDR1 MGHRA and CDR2 YSYEKL. Trimming left V 4 bases short and J 8 bases short, with 17 bases between. In nucleotides, the CDR3 is TGCGCCAGCAGCCGTTCAGAGACCTACAGGGGGGAGCTGTTTTTT. This sequence encodes CASSRSETYRGELFF.

For the CDR3, the DNA is TGTGCCAGCAGAACGGACAGGGGGGGTTTTAGTTTGGAGACCCAGTACTTC. Encoded protein: CASRTDRGGFSLETQYF. The chain has TRBV28 and TRBJ2-5; 10 bases match TRBD1. This CDR3 is built from 17 residues. Germline CDR1 is MDHEN and CDR2 is SYDVKM. The V and J ends lost 6 bases and 5 bases, in that order; junction bases with no gene match: 15.

The chain is built from TRBV7-2 and TRBJ1-5; TRBD1 is a possible D gene (6 bases). CDR3 length: 15 residues. V was trimmed by 5 bases and J by 7 bases, leaving 18 bases between them. Germline V gives CDR1 SGHTA, CDR2 FQGNSA. In DNA, the CDR3 is TGTGCCAGCAGCCCCAGGGGAGGGGGGGACCAGCCCCAGCATTTT. Translated, it gives CASSPRGGGDQPQHF.

This clone has only one observation. This sequence joins TRBV29-1 and TRBJ2-7; 7 bases map to TRBD2. The CDR3 totals 13 residues. CDR1 SQVTM and CDR2 ANQGSEA come from the germline V gene. Trimming at V came to 4 bases and at J to 1 base, leaving 4 bases not matched to a gene. CDR3 in DNA: TGCAGCGTTGCTAGCGGTTTTTCCTACGAGCAGTACTTC. This translates into CSVASGFSYEQYF.

The chain has TRBV25-1 and TRBJ1-3; D may be TRBD1 (5 bases). The germline V and J ends were trimmed by 2 bases and 7 bases, with 15 bases remaining between them. Germline-derived CDR1 and CDR2 are MGHDK and SYGVNS. This CDR3 is 15 amino acids long. The CDR3 DNA reads TGTGCCAGCAGTGAAAGGGGTGACGGCAAGAACACCATATATTTT. Encoded protein: CASSERGDGKNTIYF.

The chain employs TRBV7-9 and TRBJ2-7; no clear D. CDR1 is SEHNR and CDR2 is FQNEAQ in the germline V gene (reference sequence). Trimming shortened V by 2 bases and J by 11 bases, and 22 bases separated the two germline ends. This CDR3 has 15 residues. The CDR3 reads CASSLRARIEVSEYF. CDR3 nucleotide sequence: TGTGCCAGCAGCTTACGAGCTAGAATTGAGGTAAGCGAGTACTTC.

The chain joins TRBV28 to TRBJ1-2, with TRBD1 matching over 8 bases. The V segment lost 1 base and the J segment 4 bases; nucleotides outside the gene matches: 8. Germline V CDR1 and CDR2: MDHEN, SYDVKM. CDR3 length equals 16 residues. This chain's CDR3 is CASSLLWQGAPYGYTF. CDR3 nucleotides: TGTGCCAGCAGTTTATTGTGGCAGGGGGCCCCCTATGGCTACACCTTC.

V usage is TRBV5-4 and J usage is TRBJ2-7; tentatively, D is TRBD1 (5 bases). Germline lookup yields CDR1 SGHNT and CDR2 YYREEE (reference sequence). Trimming left V 0 bases short and J 4 bases short, with 8 bases between. The CDR3 contains 13 residues. The CDR3 DNA is TGTGCCAGCAGCTTGGTTGGACAATACGAGCAGTACTTC. Translating it yields CASSLVGQYEQYF.

The chain combines TRBV6-5 with TRBJ2-5, with TRBD1 identical over 9 bases. J gave up 6 bases and V 6 bases, and 5 bases lay outside the gene matches. CDR3 length: 13 residues. Germline-derived CDR1 and CDR2 are MNHEY and SVGAGI. Here the CDR3 reads CASRRTGEQTQYF. DNA for the CDR3: TGTGCCAGCAGGAGGACAGGGGAGCAGACCCAGTACTTC.

The genes are TRBV9 and TRBJ2-1; the D is unclear. Trimming removed 0 bases from V and 7 bases from J, with 11 bases in between. The CDR3 totals 14 residues. Germline V gives CDR1 SGDLS, CDR2 YYNGEE. CDR3 nucleotides: TGTGCCAGCAGCGTAGGTAAAGGAGAGAATGAGCAGTTCTTC. Protein: CASSVGKGENEQFF.

The genes are TRBV10-3 and TRBJ2-2, with TRBD1 matching over 9 bases. Germline CDR1 and CDR2: ENHRY and SYGVKD. The CDR3 is made up of 15 amino acids. Germline trimming cut 6 bases from V and 2 bases from J; bases unmatched to any gene: 4. This CDR3 is CAIRGQGINTGELFF. The CDR3 coding sequence is TGTGCCATCAGAGGACAGGGGATAAACACCGGGGAGCTGTTTTTT.

V usage is TRBV7-9 and J usage is TRBJ2-1; 11 positions agree with TRBD1. This CDR3 has 14 residues. CDR1 is SEHNR and CDR2 is FQNEAQ in the germline V gene (reference sequence). The V and J ends lost 5 bases and 6 bases, in that order; junction bases with no gene match: 3. The CDR3 spells CASSGGTGGNEQFF. CDR3 coding DNA: TGTGCCAGCAGCGGTGGGACAGGGGGCAATGAGCAGTTCTTC.

This clone has just one count. The V and J genes are TRBV2 and TRBJ1-1; D is undetermined. Trimming cost V 4 bases and J 0 bases, with 15 bases left between them. Germline CDR1 and CDR2: SNHLY and FYNNEI. The CDR3 is 16 amino acids. CDR3 region: CASSGSLTRMNTEAFF. CDR3 nucleotides: TGTGCCAGCAGTGGGAGTCTAACCCGAATGAACACTGAAGCTTTCTTT.

V is TRBV6-5 and J is TRBJ2-1; D is perhaps TRBD2 (6 bases). This CDR3 is built from 16 residues. Trimming pared 0 bases from V and 8 bases from J, leaving 17 bases between. The germline CDR1 and CDR2 sequences are MNHEY and SVGAGI. Here the CDR3 DNA reads TGTGCCAGCAGTTACTCTGGTAGCCGATCGGGAGATGAGCAGTTCTTC. It yields the protein CASSYSGSRSGDEQFF.

The chain has TRBV28 and TRBJ2-7; D possibly corresponds to TRBD2 (6 bases). The CDR3 is 15 residues long. Germline lookup yields CDR1 MDHEN and CDR2 SYDVKM. The V end lost 4 bases, the J end lost 0 bases, and 13 bases lay between the germline ends. CDR3 residues: CASSSPGTLSYEQYF. The CDR3 nucleotides read TGTGCCAGCAGTTCCCCCGGGACTCTCTCCTACGAGCAGTACTTC. Variable domain in full (rest from reference TRBV28 and TRBJ2-7): DVKVTQSSRYLVKRTGEKVFLECVQDMDHENMFWYRQDPGLGLRLIYFSYDVKMKEKGDIPEGYSVSREKKERFSLILESASTNQTSMYLCASSSPGTLSYEQYFGPGTRLTVT.

This clone occurred a few times. This chain uses TRBV4-1 with TRBJ1-2; 9 positions match TRBD1. CDR1 and CDR2 from the germline V gene are MGHRA and YSYEKL. This CDR3 is 15 amino acids long. The V gene end was trimmed by 0 bases and the J gene end by 8 bases; junction bases not matched to a gene: 7. The CDR3 sequence: CASSQEVGTGNGYTF. The CDR3 DNA reads TGCGCCAGCAGCCAAGAGGTGGGGACAGGGAACGGCTACACCTTC.

The V and J genes are TRBV5-1 and TRBJ2-1; no reliable D call. V gave up 2 bases and J gave up 5 bases, with 8 bases separating them. CDR1 is SGHRS and CDR2 is YFSETQ in the germline V gene. This CDR3 comprises 13 residues. CDR3 protein: CASSFGKDNEQFF. The CDR3 DNA reads as TGCGCCAGCAGCTTTGGCAAAGACAATGAGCAGTTCTTC.